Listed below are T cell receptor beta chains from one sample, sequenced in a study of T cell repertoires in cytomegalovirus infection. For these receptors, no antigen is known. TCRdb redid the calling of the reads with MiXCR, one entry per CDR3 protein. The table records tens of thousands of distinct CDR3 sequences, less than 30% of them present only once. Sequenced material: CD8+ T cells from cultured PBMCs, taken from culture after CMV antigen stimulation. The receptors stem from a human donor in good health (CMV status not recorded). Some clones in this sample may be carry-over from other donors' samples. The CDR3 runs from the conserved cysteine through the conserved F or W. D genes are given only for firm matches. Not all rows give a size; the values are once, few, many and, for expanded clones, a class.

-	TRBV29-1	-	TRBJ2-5	CSVQIDSLGRETQYF	TGCAGCGTACAAATCGACAGTCTAGGGAGAGAGACCCAGTACTTC
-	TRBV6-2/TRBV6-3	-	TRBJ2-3	CASSYGTVASTDTQYF	TGTGCCAGCAGTTACGGGACCGTCGCTAGCACAGATACGCAGTATTTT
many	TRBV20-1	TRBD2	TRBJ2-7	CSARSSGGSYEQYF	TGCAGTGCGCGTTCTAGCGGGGGGTCCTACGAGCAGTACTTC
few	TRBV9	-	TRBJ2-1	CASSLGPESNEQFF	TGTGCCAGCAGCCTTGGTCCTGAATCCAATGAGCAGTTCTTC
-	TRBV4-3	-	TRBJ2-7	CASSQDFDSFYEQYF	TGCGCCAGCAGCCAAGATTTTGACAGTTTCTACGAGCAGTACTTC
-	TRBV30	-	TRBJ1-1	CAWTVSLTENTEAFF	TGTGCCTGGACTGTCTCATTGACAGAGAACACTGAAGCTTTCTTT
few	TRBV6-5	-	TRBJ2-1	CASAVLSAGQEQFF	TGTGCCAGCGCAGTCCTGAGCGCGGGGCAGGAGCAGTTCTTC
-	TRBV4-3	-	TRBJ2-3	CASSQVQRKTSTDTQYF	TGCGCCAGCAGCCAGGTCCAAAGGAAGACTAGCACAGATACGCAGTATTTT
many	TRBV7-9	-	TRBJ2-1	CASSLGEQFF	TGTGCCAGCAGCTTAGGTGAGCAGTTCTTC
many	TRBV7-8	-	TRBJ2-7	CASSVLPGAPSDEQYF	TGTGCCAGCAGCGTTCTCCCAGGGGCCCCCTCTGACGAGCAGTACTTC
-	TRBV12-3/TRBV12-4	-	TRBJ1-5	CASSWTAYNQPQHF	TGTGCCAGCAGTTGGACAGCTTATAATCAGCCCCAGCATTTT
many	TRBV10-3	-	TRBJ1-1	CASRQMNTEAFF	TGTGCCTCCAGACAGATGAACACTGAAGCTTTCTTT